The 3 T cell receptor beta chains below all came from one sample that was sequenced in a study of blood T cell repertoires in COVID-19. The data were produced by immunoSEQ multiplex PCR, yet TCRdb's version contains in-frame clones alone and is incomplete. This table holds about 230,000 clones, roughly 80% found once. Material: peripheral blood. These receptor sequences come from an elderly woman with acute or convalescent COVID-19.

The chain links TRBV29-1 to TRBJ2-5; D may be TRBD1 (6 bases). Germline values: CDR1 SQVTM, CDR2 ANQGSEA. This CDR3 is built from 15 residues. Trimming removed 6 bases from V and 2 bases from J, with 19 bases in between. CDR3 loop: CSVAILGAEQETQYF. CDR3 nucleotides: TGCAGCGTGGCGATCTTGGGGGCAGAACAAGAGACCCAGTACTTC.

The V gene is TRBV10-2, the J gene TRBJ1-1; D is unclear. Germline values: CDR1 WSHSY, CDR2 SAAADI. Trimming took 2 bases from V and 1 from J, leaving 8 bases between them. The CDR3 sequence is 14 residues long. The CDR3 here is CASSEGHTNTEAFF. The CDR3, as DNA: TGCGCCAGCAGTGAGGGGCACACGAACACTGAAGCTTTCTTT.

The rearrangement links TRBV19 to TRBJ1-2; D remains ambiguous. Trimming cost V 8 bases and J 8 bases, with 18 bases left between them. The germline CDR1 and CDR2 sequences are LNHDA and SQIVND (reference sequence). The CDR3 spans 13 residues. The CDR3 DNA follows: TGTGCCAGTTCCCGCCTCGAGGGTGTGGGCTACACCTTC. Its translation is CASSRLEGVGYTF.